This T cell receptor beta chain was retrieved from a study of T cells expressing NK-cell markers (dated by TCRdb to 2018 to 2020). At the level of the whole study: Three sorted T-cell subsets (CD3+CD56+NKG2C+, CD3+CD56+NKG2C- and CD3+CD56-NKG2C+) from about 8 donors had their TCR beta-chain repertoires profiled. Sequencing of the libraries produced 2 x 150 bp reads on Illumina HiSeq 2000/2500, MiSeq or NextSeq. Of the eight sequenced donors, seven were found to be HCMV-seropositive and one was found to be HCMV-seronegative. The eight sequenced donors were randomly selected healthy volunteers, three men and five women. General findings and caveats noted by the study authors: Those dominant clonotypes were again the most abundant among CD3+CD56-NKG2C+ cells in a few donors, at 28.3-60.1%. It remained unclear whether the expanded NKG2C-expressing T cell clones were specific for HCMV antigens. In 6 or 7 donors, the dominant CD3+CD56+NKG2C+ clonotypes ranked among the top 10 CD8+ clonotypes, making up roughly 1.0-7.0% of CD8+ T cells.

CDR3 length: 15 amino acids, cysteine to phenylalanine. DNA is not recorded here. CDR1 and CDR2, looked up from the germline V gene (reference sequence), are MNHEY and SMNVEV. A commercial ELISA kit detecting HCMV-specific IgG in serum was used to determine HCMV serostatus. Ficoll density gradient centrifugation was used to isolate peripheral blood mononuclear cells from blood. The data were produced on an Illumina HiSeq 2000. TCR beta cDNA libraries were prepared using 5'RACE template switching, which introduced a universal primer site and unique molecular identifiers. Priming for cDNA synthesis came from the TCR beta constant segment, and two successive PCR amplification steps followed. The paper's processing steps were these. Reads were demultiplexed and grouped by UMI with MIGEC, and clonotypes were assembled and quantified with MiTCR. Only TCR cDNA sequences supported by at least two reads were kept to exclude erroneous sequences. The tcR package was used for downstream repertoire analysis, and clonotypes were matched between fractions using CDR3 nucleotide sequence together with V segment. Antigen specificity was annotated against VDJdb with VDJmatch, allowing one amino acid substitution in CDR3. TCRdb reanalyzed the reads, keeping one entry per CDR3 protein sequence and omitting DNA. TCRdb assigned the V and J calls; the authors' analysis was not used. The sample has a few hundred thousand distinct CDR3 sequences on record. The ten top clones hold under 4.5% of the sample.

A word on this clonotype: Its antigen is unknown.

The origin of this receptor is a man aged 18 to 35 in good health. Donor details come from another sample of the same person, matched by shared clones. Sequenced material: blood T cells: a sorted CD56 or NKG2C T cell subset, CD4+ or CD8+ T cells, or bulk PBMC T cells (not recorded which). This sequence uses TRBV27 and TRBJ2-1; TCRdb indicates TRBD2, and absent DNA this call remains unverified. The CDR3 has the sequence CASSLGPVAYNEQFF.